These T cell receptor beta chains were read from a single sample in a study of CD8 T cells in Susac syndrome. A single record per CDR3 protein comes from TCRdb applying MiXCR to the immunoSEQ multiplex PCR reads. This sample has 25,000 to 30,000 distinct CDR3 sequences; 94% occur once, and the top ten carry roughly 0.28%. Sequencing used CD8+ T cells from PBMCs. Every receptor here comes from a human donor in good health. The CDR3 runs from the conserved cysteine through the conserved F or W. The order of the fields is V gene, J gene, D gene, clone size, CDR3 DNA, CDR3 protein. A D gene is named only where the DNA matches it firmly. Not all rows give a size; the values are once, few, many and, for expanded clones, a class.

v_gene: TRBV29-1
j_gene: TRBJ2-3
d_gene: -
abundance: -
CDR3nt: TGCAGCCTTCTGGGAGTTCGCACAGATACGCAGTATTTT
CDR3aa: CSLLGVRTDTQYF

v_gene: TRBV7-8
j_gene: TRBJ2-7
d_gene: -
abundance: few
CDR3nt: TGTGCCAGCAGCACCGGGCAGGGATATGAAGAGCAGTACTTC
CDR3aa: CASSTGQGYEEQYF

v_gene: TRBV13
j_gene: TRBJ2-7
d_gene: TRBD1
abundance: -
CDR3nt: TGTGCCAGCAGCTCCGTCCCCGGGACAGCCGAGGACGAGCAGTACTTC
CDR3aa: CASSSVPGTAEDEQYF

v_gene: TRBV20-1
j_gene: TRBJ2-4
d_gene: TRBD1
abundance: -
CDR3nt: TGCAGTGCTAGAGATTTCGGACAGGAAAACATTCAGTACTTC
CDR3aa: CSARDFGQENIQYF

v_gene: TRBV5-5
j_gene: TRBJ1-2
d_gene: -
abundance: -
CDR3nt: TGTGCCAGCAGCCCCCTCGCAGGGAACTATGGCTACACCTTC
CDR3aa: CASSPLAGNYGYTF

v_gene: TRBV29-1
j_gene: TRBJ2-7
d_gene: TRBD1
abundance: -
CDR3nt: TGCAGCGTTGCTCCGGGACAGACTTACGAGCAGTACTTC
CDR3aa: CSVAPGQTYEQYF

v_gene: TRBV20-1
j_gene: TRBJ1-2
d_gene: -
abundance: -
CDR3nt: TGCAGTGCTAGGGCAACTAACTATGGCTACACCTTC
CDR3aa: CSARATNYGYTF

v_gene: TRBV9
j_gene: TRBJ2-7
d_gene: TRBD2
abundance: -
CDR3nt: TGTGCCAGCAGCCTCTCTAGCGGGGGTCCCTACGAGCAGTACTTC
CDR3aa: CASSLSSGGPYEQYF

v_gene: TRBV2
j_gene: TRBJ1-2
d_gene: -
abundance: -
CDR3nt: TGTGCCAGCAGTGAAAGCGACAAATATGGCTACACCTTC
CDR3aa: CASSESDKYGYTF

v_gene: TRBV18
j_gene: TRBJ2-5
d_gene: -
abundance: -
CDR3nt: TGTGCCAGCTCCCCTATGAGAAGCGAGACCCAGTACTTC
CDR3aa: CASSPMRSETQYF

v_gene: TRBV20-1
j_gene: TRBJ2-7
d_gene: -
abundance: few
CDR3nt: TGCAGTGCTAGAGATGTAGGTGGGGGCTCGGACGAGCAGTACTTC
CDR3aa: CSARDVGGGSDEQYF

v_gene: TRBV7-6
j_gene: TRBJ2-3
d_gene: TRBD1
abundance: -
CDR3nt: TGTGCCAGCAGCTCCGGGACAGGGAGGGCAGATACGCAGTATTTT
CDR3aa: CASSSGTGRADTQYF

v_gene: TRBV20-1
j_gene: TRBJ1-4
d_gene: TRBD1
abundance: -
CDR3nt: TGCAGTGCTAGGGCCGGGACAGAGAATGAAAAACTGTTTTTT
CDR3aa: CSARAGTENEKLFF

v_gene: TRBV6-2/TRBV6-3
j_gene: TRBJ2-1
d_gene: -
abundance: -
CDR3nt: TGTGCCAGCACTCCTTCGGTCCTCCAGCTCTCCTACAATGAGCAGTTCTTC
CDR3aa: CASTPSVLQLSYNEQFF

v_gene: TRBV27
j_gene: TRBJ2-7
d_gene: -
abundance: -
CDR3nt: TGTGCCAGCAGTTTGGGCACGGGAGCCTACGAGCAGTACTTC
CDR3aa: CASSLGTGAYEQYF

v_gene: TRBV5-1
j_gene: TRBJ2-7
d_gene: TRBD2
abundance: -
CDR3nt: TGCGCCAGCAGCCTTGACGGGGGGGCCGGCTACGAGCAGTACTTC
CDR3aa: CASSLDGGAGYEQYF

v_gene: TRBV9
j_gene: TRBJ1-5
d_gene: -
abundance: few
CDR3nt: TGTGCCAGCAGCGTAGAAGGGGGCAATCAGCCCCAGCATTTT
CDR3aa: CASSVEGGNQPQHF

v_gene: TRBV12-3/TRBV12-4
j_gene: TRBJ2-3
d_gene: -
abundance: -
CDR3nt: TGTGCCAGCAGTTTAGTTGGGGGATCCACAGATACGCAGTATTTT
CDR3aa: CASSLVGGSTDTQYF

v_gene: TRBV6-5
j_gene: TRBJ1-2
d_gene: -
abundance: -
CDR3nt: TGTGCCAGCAGTCAACCCGACACGGGGAGGGGTGGCTACACCTTC
CDR3aa: CASSQPDTGRGGYTF

v_gene: TRBV6-5
j_gene: TRBJ1-2
d_gene: -
abundance: -
CDR3nt: TGTGCCAGCAGTTACTCGAGTGACAGGAGACTTTCTGGCTACACCTTC
CDR3aa: CASSYSSDRRLSGYTF

v_gene: TRBV9
j_gene: TRBJ2-7
d_gene: -
abundance: -
CDR3nt: TGTGCCAGCAGCGTAGGTTACAGGACCTACGAGCAGTACTTC
CDR3aa: CASSVGYRTYEQYF

v_gene: TRBV29-1
j_gene: TRBJ2-7
d_gene: -
abundance: -
CDR3nt: TGCAGCGTTGGGCCTAACCCTTCCTACGAGCAGTACTTC
CDR3aa: CSVGPNPSYEQYF

v_gene: TRBV6-1
j_gene: TRBJ2-3
d_gene: -
abundance: -
CDR3nt: TGTGCCAGCAGTGGCATCCGGGACGGCCAGGGAGATACGCAGTATTTT
CDR3aa: CASSGIRDGQGDTQYF

v_gene: TRBV29-1
j_gene: TRBJ1-1
d_gene: TRBD1
abundance: -
CDR3nt: TGCAGCGTCTTTATGGGACAGGGGAGTGAAGCTTTCTTT
CDR3aa: CSVFMGQGSEAFF

v_gene: TRBV7-2
j_gene: TRBJ2-5
d_gene: TRBD2
abundance: once
CDR3nt: TGTGCCAGCAGGTCCACTGACCAGGGACTAGCGGGGCGAAAAGAGACCCAGTACTTC
CDR3aa: CASRSTDQGLAGRKETQYF

v_gene: TRBV6-2/TRBV6-3
j_gene: TRBJ2-2
d_gene: -
abundance: -
CDR3nt: TGTGCCAGCACCGACCGAGAGGTAGCGGCGAACACCGGGGAGCTGTTTTTT
CDR3aa: CASTDREVAANTGELFF

v_gene: TRBV27
j_gene: TRBJ2-1
d_gene: -
abundance: -
CDR3nt: TGTGCCACCCGTCGATCCTACAATGAGCAGTTCTTC
CDR3aa: CATRRSYNEQFF

v_gene: TRBV10-3
j_gene: TRBJ2-5
d_gene: TRBD1
abundance: -
CDR3nt: TGTGCCATCAGCGACAGGGGGCAAGAGACCCAGTACTTC
CDR3aa: CAISDRGQETQYF

v_gene: TRBV12-3/TRBV12-4
j_gene: TRBJ2-1
d_gene: TRBD1
abundance: -
CDR3nt: TGTGCCAGCAGTTTAAGACAGGGGTACAATGAGCAGTTCTTC
CDR3aa: CASSLRQGYNEQFF

v_gene: TRBV6-5
j_gene: TRBJ1-1
d_gene: -
abundance: -
CDR3nt: TGTGCCAGCAGTGTCCGACAGACGCACACTGAAGCTTTCTTT
CDR3aa: CASSVRQTHTEAFF

v_gene: TRBV3-1
j_gene: TRBJ2-5
d_gene: -
abundance: -
CDR3nt: TGTGCCAGCAGCCAAGATGAGACTAACCAAGAGACCCAGTACTTC
CDR3aa: CASSQDETNQETQYF

v_gene: TRBV27
j_gene: TRBJ1-1
d_gene: TRBD1
abundance: -
CDR3nt: TGTGCCAGCAGTTATTCGGGACAGGGGGACACTGAAGCTTTCTTT
CDR3aa: CASSYSGQGDTEAFF

v_gene: TRBV18
j_gene: TRBJ2-1
d_gene: TRBD2
abundance: -
CDR3nt: TGTGCCAGCTCACCGGACCCAGCGGGGAAGGGTTCCTACAATGAGCAGTTCTTC
CDR3aa: CASSPDPAGKGSYNEQFF

v_gene: TRBV4-1
j_gene: TRBJ1-5
d_gene: -
abundance: -
CDR3nt: TGCGCCAGCAGCCAAGAACCCCGGACAACAGATCAGCCCCAGCATTTT
CDR3aa: CASSQEPRTTDQPQHF

v_gene: TRBV9
j_gene: TRBJ1-5
d_gene: TRBD1
abundance: -
CDR3nt: TGTGCCAGCAGCGTAGGAGGGGGCGAAAGCAATCAGCCCCAGCATTTT
CDR3aa: CASSVGGGESNQPQHF

v_gene: TRBV6-2/TRBV6-3
j_gene: TRBJ2-7
d_gene: -
abundance: -
CDR3nt: TGTGCCAGCAGTGACTACGAGCAGTACTTC
CDR3aa: CASSDYEQYF

v_gene: TRBV19
j_gene: TRBJ1-1
d_gene: -
abundance: -
CDR3nt: TGTGCCAGTAGTTTACAGGGCGTTGGAGCTTTCTTT
CDR3aa: CASSLQGVGAFF

v_gene: TRBV27
j_gene: TRBJ1-2
d_gene: -
abundance: -
CDR3nt: TGTGCCAGCAGTTTTGGAAAAGACTATGGCTACACCTTC
CDR3aa: CASSFGKDYGYTF

v_gene: TRBV6-6
j_gene: TRBJ2-5
d_gene: TRBD2
abundance: -
CDR3nt: TGTGCCAGCAGTGCCGGGACTAGTGCACAAGAGACCCAGTACTTC
CDR3aa: CASSAGTSAQETQYF

v_gene: TRBV5-1
j_gene: TRBJ1-2
d_gene: TRBD1
abundance: -
CDR3nt: TGCGCCAGCAGCTCTGGGACAGGGGGGACGATTTATGGCTACACCTTC
CDR3aa: CASSSGTGGTIYGYTF

v_gene: TRBV3-1
j_gene: TRBJ1-2
d_gene: -
abundance: -
CDR3nt: TGTGCCAGCAGCCCAACCCCTACAAGCGCGGGCTACACCTTC
CDR3aa: CASSPTPTSAGYTF

v_gene: TRBV4-3
j_gene: TRBJ2-7
d_gene: TRBD2
abundance: -
CDR3nt: TGCGCCAGCAGCCAAGCCCCGACGGGAGGGGCGGGACCCTACGAGCAGTACTTC
CDR3aa: CASSQAPTGGAGPYEQYF

v_gene: TRBV12-3/TRBV12-4
j_gene: TRBJ1-1
d_gene: -
abundance: -
CDR3nt: TGTGCCAGCAGTCCATTCAGGGTAATGGGCACTGAAGCTTTCTTT
CDR3aa: CASSPFRVMGTEAFF

v_gene: TRBV12-3/TRBV12-4
j_gene: TRBJ1-2
d_gene: -
abundance: -
CDR3nt: TGTGCCAGCAGCTCAGGAGAGAATGGCTACACCTTC
CDR3aa: CASSSGENGYTF

v_gene: TRBV4-3
j_gene: TRBJ1-2
d_gene: TRBD1
abundance: -
CDR3nt: TGCGCCAGCAGCCAAGCCCACAGGGGTTCGAACTATGGCTACACCTTC
CDR3aa: CASSQAHRGSNYGYTF

v_gene: TRBV10-3
j_gene: TRBJ2-7
d_gene: TRBD1
abundance: -
CDR3nt: TGTGCCATCAGCCCTCCGGGACAGGGTCCCGACGAGCAGTACTTC
CDR3aa: CAISPPGQGPDEQYF

v_gene: TRBV12-5
j_gene: TRBJ1-1
d_gene: -
abundance: -
CDR3nt: TGTGCTAGTGGTCCAGGGTCGCACACTGAAGCTTTCTTT
CDR3aa: CASGPGSHTEAFF

v_gene: TRBV5-6
j_gene: TRBJ2-3
d_gene: -
abundance: -
CDR3nt: TGTGCCAGCTCGGAAGCACCGAGCACAGATACGCAGTATTTT
CDR3aa: CASSEAPSTDTQYF

v_gene: TRBV4-1
j_gene: TRBJ1-6
d_gene: -
abundance: -
CDR3nt: TGCGCCAGCAGCCGAGACGGCGGGGGCTATAATTCACCCCTCCACTTT
CDR3aa: CASSRDGGGYNSPLHF

v_gene: TRBV13
j_gene: TRBJ2-3
d_gene: TRBD2
abundance: -
CDR3nt: TGTGCCAGCAGCGCCTCGACTAGCGGGGGGGCCTTGTGGACAGATACGCAGTATTTT
CDR3aa: CASSASTSGGALWTDTQYF

v_gene: TRBV12-3/TRBV12-4
j_gene: TRBJ2-7
d_gene: TRBD2
abundance: -
CDR3nt: TGTGCCAGCAGTTTAAAGAGCGGGGGGGTTGGAGAGCAGTACTTC
CDR3aa: CASSLKSGGVGEQYF

v_gene: TRBV10-2
j_gene: TRBJ2-1
d_gene: -
abundance: -
CDR3nt: TGCGCCAGCAGTGGAACTGCCTTGAATGAGCAGTTCTTC
CDR3aa: CASSGTALNEQFF

v_gene: TRBV6-5
j_gene: TRBJ1-2
d_gene: -
abundance: -
CDR3nt: TGTGCCAGCAGTCTCGACAGGTCCAGGGGCTACACCTTC
CDR3aa: CASSLDRSRGYTF

v_gene: TRBV6-2/TRBV6-3
j_gene: TRBJ1-5
d_gene: -
abundance: -
CDR3nt: TGTGCCAGCAGCTCGGGGGACACATACAATCAGCCCCAGCATTTT
CDR3aa: CASSSGDTYNQPQHF